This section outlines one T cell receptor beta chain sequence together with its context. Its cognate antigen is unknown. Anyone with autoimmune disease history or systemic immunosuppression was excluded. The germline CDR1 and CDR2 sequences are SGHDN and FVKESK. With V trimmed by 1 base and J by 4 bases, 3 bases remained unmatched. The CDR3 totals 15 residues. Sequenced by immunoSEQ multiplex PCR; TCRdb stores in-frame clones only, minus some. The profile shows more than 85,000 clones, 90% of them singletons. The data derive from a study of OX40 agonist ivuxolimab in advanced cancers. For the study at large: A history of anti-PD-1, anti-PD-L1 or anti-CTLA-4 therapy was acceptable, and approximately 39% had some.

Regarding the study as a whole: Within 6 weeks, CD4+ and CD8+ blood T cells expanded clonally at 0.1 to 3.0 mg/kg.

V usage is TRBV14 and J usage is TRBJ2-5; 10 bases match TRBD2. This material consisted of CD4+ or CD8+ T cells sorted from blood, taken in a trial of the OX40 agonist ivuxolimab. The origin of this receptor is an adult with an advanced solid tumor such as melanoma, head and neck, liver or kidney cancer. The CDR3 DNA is TGTGCCAGCAGCCAAGTAGCGGGAGGTCGAGAGACCCAGTACTTC. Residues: CASSQVAGGRETQYF.